The subject of this entry is one TCR beta chain. The V and J ends lost 3 bases and 2 bases respectively, with 15 bases between them. This CDR3 is built from 16 residues. Germline CDR1 SGDLS, CDR2 YYNGEE. This sample was included in a study of tumor-infiltrating lymphocytes in localized non-small cell lung cancer. The repertoire was sequenced with immunoSEQ multiplex PCR; TCRdb's copy has only in-frame clones and lacks some. The sample includes about 6,700 clones, around 80% of them seen just once. Sequenced material: uninvolved lung tissue not adjacent to the tumor. This rearrangement joins TRBV9 to TRBJ1-3; a weak D match, TRBD1 (6 bases). The clonotype comes from a human donor with non-small cell lung cancer. The CDR3 DNA is TGTGCCAGCAGCGCCCACAGGGAATCGCCTGGAAACACCATATATTTT. Its translation: CASSAHRESPGNTIYF. Based on the CDR3 plus reference TRBV9 and TRBJ1-3, the full variable domain is DSGVTQTPKHLITATGQRVTLRCSPRSGDLSVYWYQQSLDQGLQFLIQYYNGEERAKGNILERFSAQQFPDLHSELNLSSLELGDSALYFCASSAHRESPGNTIYFGEGSWLTVV.